The 10 T cell receptor beta chains in this list originate from one sample, sequenced in a study of control samples from healthy donors and cancer patients. TCRdb's table, derived via immunoSEQ multiplex PCR, lists solely in-frame clones and lacks some. The repertoire holds about 120,000 clones, with 93% as singletons. The specimen sequenced was blood. All receptors come from a man aged 25-45 years in good health.

CDR3 bases: TGTGCCAGCAGCTTAGGGTTCGGGACAGGGGGGAGCAATCAGCCCCAGCATTTT. It yields the protein CASSLGFGTGGSNQPQHF. The chain uses TRBV7-2 and TRBJ1-5; TRBD1 aligns across 11 bases. Germline trimming cut 1 base from V and 1 base from J; bases unmatched to any gene: 6. CDR3 length equals 18 residues. Germline values: CDR1 SGHTA, CDR2 FQGNSA.

The chain uses TRBV11-3 and TRBJ2-3; D gene uncertain. CDR3 length equals 14 residues. Trimming took 5 bases from V and 6 from J, leaving 15 bases between them. Germline V gene lookup returns CDR1 SGHNT and CDR2 YENEEA. The CDR3 reads CASSLGVGRDTQYF. CDR3 nucleotides: TGTGCCAGCAGCCTAGGAGTCGGTCGGGATACGCAGTATTTT. The full variable domain, rest sourced from reference TRBV11-3 and TRBJ2-3, is EAGVVQSPRYKIIEKKQPVAFWCNPISGHNTLYWYLQNLGQGPELLIRYENEEAVDDSQLPKDRFSAERLKGVDSTLKIQPAELGDSAVYLCASSLGVGRDTQYFGPGTRLTVL.

This chain uses TRBV2 with TRBJ2-1, with D tentatively TRBD2 (6 bases). V was trimmed by 4 bases and J by 10 bases, leaving 17 bases between them. The CDR3 runs 14 residues. The germline V gene has CDR1 SNHLY and CDR2 FYNNEI. DNA for the CDR3: TGTGCCAGCAGTGTTAGGAGGGCTCTGTCGGAGCAGTTCTTC. This encodes CASSVRRALSEQFF.

The chain uses TRBV5-1 and TRBJ1-1; D is perhaps TRBD1 (5 bases). The CDR3 has 14 residues. The germline CDR1 and CDR2 sequences are SGHRS and YFSETQ. V lost 7 bases to trimming and J lost 3 bases, with 16 bases between them. CDR3 nucleotide sequence: TGCGCCAGCGCGAGAGGGGATTTCGACACTGAAGCTTTCTTT. It encodes CASARGDFDTEAFF.

The V call is TRBV11-3, the J call TRBJ2-2; unclear D gene. CDR1 is SGHNT, CDR2 YENEEA, per germline. Trimming stripped 1 base from V and 7 bases from J, with 7 bases between. This CDR3 is built from 13 residues. The CDR3, as DNA: TGTGCCAGCAGCTTAGTCTATGGCGGGGAGCTGTTTTTT. Translation: CASSLVYGGELFF.

V is TRBV5-1 and J is TRBJ2-7, with D maybe TRBD2 (6 bases). The CDR3 loop spans 12 amino acids. V was pared by 4 bases and J by 6 bases, with 11 bases between. Germline V gives CDR1 SGHRS, CDR2 YFSETQ. Here the CDR3 DNA reads TGCGCCAGCAGCCCGCCCGGGGGCGAGCAGTACTTC. It specifies CASSPPGGEQYF. The variable domain in full, with the rest retrieved from reference TRBV5-1 and TRBJ2-7, is KAGVTQTPRYLIKTRGQQVTLSCSPISGHRSVSWYQQTPGQGLQFLFEYFSETQRNKGNFPGRFSGRQFSNSRSEMNVSTLELGDSALYLCASSPPGGEQYFGPGTRLTVT.

The rearrangement links TRBV4-1 to TRBJ1-1; D is ambiguous. In germline, CDR1 is MGHRA, CDR2 YSYEKL. V shed 4 bases and J shed 2 bases, with 8 bases lying between them. This CDR3 comprises 13 residues. The CDR3 reads CASSPGLNTEAFF. DNA for the CDR3: TGCGCCAGCAGCCCCGGCCTAAACACTGAAGCTTTCTTT.

The chain is built from TRBV11-2 and TRBJ1-2; unclear D gene. Per the germline V gene, CDR1 is SGHAT and CDR2 is FQNNGV. The CDR3 sequence is 15 residues long. The ends were cut back, 5 bases at V and 2 bases at J, with 15 bases in the middle. Here the CDR3 reads CASSLSRGLNYGYTF. CDR3 sequence (DNA): TGTGCCAGCAGCCTTTCCCGAGGGTTAAACTATGGCTACACCTTC.

This chain connects TRBV6-5 to TRBJ2-3; a weak D match, TRBD2 (8 bases). The germline CDR1 and CDR2 sequences are MNHEY and SVGAGI. This CDR3 contains 16 residues. The V and J ends lost 1 base and 5 bases respectively, with 16 bases between them. In DNA form, the CDR3 reads TGTGCCAGCAGTTACTGGAGGGACAGCGGGGGAGATACGCAGTATTTT. It encodes CASSYWRDSGGDTQYF.

This rearrangement joins TRBV5-1 to TRBJ2-2; the D is unclear. CDR1 is SGHRS and CDR2 is YFSETQ in the germline V gene. The CDR3 is 12 amino acids. The V and J ends lost 0 bases and 6 bases respectively, with 3 bases between them. The CDR3 DNA reads as TGCGCCAGCAGCTTGGGGTCCGGGGAGCTGTTTTTT. Protein sequence: CASSLGSGELFF.